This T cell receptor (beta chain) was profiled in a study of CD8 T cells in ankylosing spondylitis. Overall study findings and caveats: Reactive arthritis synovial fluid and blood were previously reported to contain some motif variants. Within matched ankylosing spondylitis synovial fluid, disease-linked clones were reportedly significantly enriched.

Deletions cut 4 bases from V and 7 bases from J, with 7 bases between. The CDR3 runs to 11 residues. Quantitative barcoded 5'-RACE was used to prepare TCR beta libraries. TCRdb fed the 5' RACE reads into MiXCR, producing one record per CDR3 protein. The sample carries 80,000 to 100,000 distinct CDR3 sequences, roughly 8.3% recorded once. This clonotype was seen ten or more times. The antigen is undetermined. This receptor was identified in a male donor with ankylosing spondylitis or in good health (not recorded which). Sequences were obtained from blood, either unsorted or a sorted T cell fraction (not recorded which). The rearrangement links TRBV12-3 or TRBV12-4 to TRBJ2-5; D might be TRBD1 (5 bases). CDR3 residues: CASSSQGTQYF. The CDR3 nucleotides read TGTGCCAGCAGTTCCCAGGGGACCCAGTACTTC.